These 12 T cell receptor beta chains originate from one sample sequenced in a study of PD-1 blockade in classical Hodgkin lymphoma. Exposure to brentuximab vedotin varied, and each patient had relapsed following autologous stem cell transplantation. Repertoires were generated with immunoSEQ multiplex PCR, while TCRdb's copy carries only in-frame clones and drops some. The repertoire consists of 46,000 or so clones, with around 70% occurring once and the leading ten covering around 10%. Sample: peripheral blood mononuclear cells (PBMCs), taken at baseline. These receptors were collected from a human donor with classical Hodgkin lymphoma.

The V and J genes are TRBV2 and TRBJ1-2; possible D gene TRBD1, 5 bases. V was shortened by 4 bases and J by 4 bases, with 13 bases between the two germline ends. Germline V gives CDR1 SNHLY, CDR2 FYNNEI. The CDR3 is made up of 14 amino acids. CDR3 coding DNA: TGTGCCAGCAGTGGGGACCCAACCACCTATGGCTACACCTTC. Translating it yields CASSGDPTTYGYTF.

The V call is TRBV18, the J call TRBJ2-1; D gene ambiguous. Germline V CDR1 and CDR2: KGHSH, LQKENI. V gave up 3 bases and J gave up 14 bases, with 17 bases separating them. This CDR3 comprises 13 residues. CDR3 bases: TGTGCCAGCTCACCTAAAGGTGCTCAGGATAAGTTCTTC. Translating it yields CASSPKGAQDKFF.

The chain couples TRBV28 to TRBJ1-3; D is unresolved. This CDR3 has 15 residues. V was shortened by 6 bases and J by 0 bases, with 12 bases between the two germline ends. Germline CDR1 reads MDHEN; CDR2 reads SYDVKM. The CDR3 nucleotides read TGTGCCAGCAGCTCTCAGGACGACTCTGGAAACACCATATATTTT. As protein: CASSSQDDSGNTIYF.

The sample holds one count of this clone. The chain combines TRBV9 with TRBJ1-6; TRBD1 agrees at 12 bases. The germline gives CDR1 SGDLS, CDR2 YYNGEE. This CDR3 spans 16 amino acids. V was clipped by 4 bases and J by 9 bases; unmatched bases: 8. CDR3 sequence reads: CASSPIGTGGRSPLHF. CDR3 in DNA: TGTGCCAGCAGCCCAATTGGGACAGGGGGCCGTTCACCCCTCCACTTT.

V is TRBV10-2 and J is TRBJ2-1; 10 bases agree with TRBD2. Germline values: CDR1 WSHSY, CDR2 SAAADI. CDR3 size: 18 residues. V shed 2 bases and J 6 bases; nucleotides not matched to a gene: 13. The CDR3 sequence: CASSERGMGAGGTNEQFF. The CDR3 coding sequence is TGCGCCAGCAGTGAGAGGGGAATGGGAGCGGGAGGGACCAATGAGCAGTTCTTC.

CDR3 in amino acids: CASSWTGGSTGELFF. CDR3 bases: TGTGCCAGCAGTTGGACAGGCGGAAGCACCGGGGAGCTGTTTTTT. The rearrangement joins TRBV6-5 to TRBJ2-2; 7 bases are a match to TRBD1. V was clipped by 4 bases and J by 4 bases; unmatched bases: 6. CDR3 length: 15 residues. Germline assignment: CDR1 MNHEY and CDR2 SVGAGI.

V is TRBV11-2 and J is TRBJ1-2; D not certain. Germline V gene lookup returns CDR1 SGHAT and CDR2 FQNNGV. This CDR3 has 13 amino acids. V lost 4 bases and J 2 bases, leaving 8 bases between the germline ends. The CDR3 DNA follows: TGTGCCAGCAGCTGGACCGAAAACTATGGCTACACCTTC. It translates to CASSWTENYGYTF.

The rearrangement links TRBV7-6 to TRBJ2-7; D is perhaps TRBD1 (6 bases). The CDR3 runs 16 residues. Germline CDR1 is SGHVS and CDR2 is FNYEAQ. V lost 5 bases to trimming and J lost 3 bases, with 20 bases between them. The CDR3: CASSPQGGQRFYEQYF. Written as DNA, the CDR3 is TGTGCCAGCAGCCCCCAAGGGGGACAACGGTTCTACGAGCAGTACTTC.

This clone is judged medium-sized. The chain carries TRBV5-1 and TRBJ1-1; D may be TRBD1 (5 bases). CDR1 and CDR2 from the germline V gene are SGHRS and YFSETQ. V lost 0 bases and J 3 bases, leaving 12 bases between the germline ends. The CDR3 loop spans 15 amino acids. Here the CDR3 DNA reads TGCGCCAGCAGCTTGGAACCCAGGGAGGACACTGAAGCTTTCTTT. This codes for CASSLEPREDTEAFF. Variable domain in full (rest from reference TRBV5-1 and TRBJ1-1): KAGVTQTPRYLIKTRGQQVTLSCSPISGHRSVSWYQQTPGQGLQFLFEYFSETQRNKGNFPGRFSGRQFSNSRSEMNVSTLELGDSALYLCASSLEPREDTEAFFGQGTRLTVV.

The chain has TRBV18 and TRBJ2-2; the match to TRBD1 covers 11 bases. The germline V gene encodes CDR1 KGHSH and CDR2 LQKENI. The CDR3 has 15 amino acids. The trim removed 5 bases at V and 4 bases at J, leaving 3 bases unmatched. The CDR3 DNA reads TGTGCCAGCTCAGGACAGGGGGCGCGCACCGGGGAGCTGTTTTTT. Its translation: CASSGQGARTGELFF.

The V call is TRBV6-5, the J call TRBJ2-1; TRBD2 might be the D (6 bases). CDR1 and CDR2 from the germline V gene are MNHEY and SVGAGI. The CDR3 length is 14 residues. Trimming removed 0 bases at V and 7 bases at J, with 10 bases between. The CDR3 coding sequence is TGTGCCAGCAGTTACTCGCGGGGAAGGAATGAGCAGTTCTTC. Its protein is CASSYSRGRNEQFF.

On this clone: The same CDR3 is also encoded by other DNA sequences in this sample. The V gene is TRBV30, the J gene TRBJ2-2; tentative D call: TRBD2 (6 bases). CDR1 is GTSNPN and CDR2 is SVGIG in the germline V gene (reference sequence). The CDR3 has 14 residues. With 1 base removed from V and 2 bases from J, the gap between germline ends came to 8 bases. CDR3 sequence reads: CAWSGGTNTGELFF. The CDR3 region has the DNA TGTGCCTGGAGTGGAGGGACTAACACCGGGGAGCTGTTTTTT. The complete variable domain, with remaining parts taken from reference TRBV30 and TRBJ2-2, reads SQTIHQWPATLVQPVGSPLSLECTVEGTSNPNLYWYRQAAGRGLQLLFYSVGIGQISSEVPQNLSASRPQDRQFILSSKKLLLSDSGFYLCAWSGGTNTGELFFGEGSRLTVL.